This TCR beta chain was documented in a study of cytomegalovirus exposure and HLA in healthy donors. Study details: Samples from HLA-typed donors yielded 65 million to 85 million unique TCRs in an early data release.

Broader study findings: Within a later analysis, the majority of CMV-associated TCR beta chains appeared HLA-restricted.

Use of 60 Vbeta and 13 Jbeta primers characterized the PCR. TCRdb keeps only in-frame clones here, not all; method: immunoSEQ multiplex PCR. The sample lists some 200,000 clones, about 13% seen once, with about 8% in the top ten. This clone was found a few times. The antigen is undetermined. In germline, CDR1 is SGHTA, CDR2 FQGNSA. V dropped 6 bases and J dropped 6; count of bases not matched to a gene: 7. The CDR3 runs 14 residues. This TCR derives from a man aged 45-65 years in good health and CMV-seropositive. The chain couples TRBV7-2 to TRBJ1-1, with TRBD1 matching over 10 bases. Sequenced sample: PBMCs. CDR3 nucleotides: TGTGCCAGCAGGAGACAGGGGGCTCTAGCTGAAGCTTTCTTT. Its translation is CASRRQGALAEAFF. Complete variable domain (other parts from reference TRBV7-2 and TRBJ1-1): GAGVSQSPSNKVTEKGKDVELRCDPISGHTALYWYRQSLGQGLEFLIYFQGNSAPDKSGLPSDRFSAERTGGSVSTLTIQRTQQEDSAVYLCASRRQGALAEAFFGQGTRLTVV.